The rows below give T cell receptor beta chains drawn from one sample of a study of cytomegalovirus exposure and HLA in healthy donors. Sequencing used immunoSEQ multiplex PCR; TCRdb keeps in-frame clones, though not all of them. The sample carries tens of thousands of clones, 89% recorded once. Sequencing input: PBMCs. The receptors come from a man aged 25-45 years in good health and CMV-seropositive. CDR3s include the opening cysteine and the closing phenylalanine or tryptophan. A D gene is named only where the DNA matches it firmly. Only part of the rows carry a size: once, few, many, or a class if the clone is expanded.

j_call d_call clone_size v_call cdr3_aa
TRBJ1-1 . few TRBV19 CASSILWEGTNTEAFF
TRBJ2-2 . . TRBV7-5 CARSLHGELFF
TRBJ1-1 TRBD1 . TRBV6-1 CASSARQGTSEAFF
TRBJ2-7 TRBD2 . TRBV13 CASSLDSGRPYEQYF
TRBJ2-7 . . TRBV6-1 CASSVIERFSYEQYF
TRBJ2-1 . . TRBV2 CASSGNGLREQFF
TRBJ2-3 . . TRBV5-1 CASSLEGRGYSTDTQYF
TRBJ2-7 TRBD2 . TRBV9 CASSPTGTSGYEQYF
TRBJ2-3 . . TRBV6-6 CAGRAPSTDTQYF
TRBJ2-2 TRBD2 . TRBV18 CASSPFGLAGAGELFF
TRBJ2-7 TRBD1 . TRBV19 CASSLRDSSSYEQYF
TRBJ2-7 TRBD1 . TRBV4-2 CASSPRSGTGIYEQYF
TRBJ2-7 . . TRBV7-2 CASSLVGSSGEEQYF
TRBJ2-3 TRBD2 . TRBV28 CASSLPSGHTDTQYF
TRBJ1-1 . once TRBV27 CASSLREGTEAFF
TRBJ2-1 TRBD2 . TRBV7-3 CASSYGLAGGGNEQFF
TRBJ1-6 . few TRBV18 CASSPEDLGSPLHF
TRBJ2-6 . . TRBV28 CASSSPGQPNVLTF
TRBJ1-4 TRBD1 . TRBV7-6 CASSSQGKVVF
. TRBD2 . TRBV7-2 CASSYGLDIQYF
TRBJ1-2 . . TRBV6-1 CASSEVQGGAFYGYTF
TRBJ1-1 TRBD1 once TRBV14 CASSLWGDRVDTEAFF
TRBJ2-7 . . TRBV2 CASSGGLDAAYEQYF
TRBJ2-3 . . TRBV2 CASSVGDTWEDTQYF
TRBJ2-7 TRBD1 . TRBV5-6 CASSLVGQGNYEQYF
TRBJ2-1 TRBD2 . TRBV5-1 CASSQLARGHNEQFF
TRBJ2-1 . . TRBV6-1 CASSGYSLSSYNEQFF
TRBJ1-2 TRBD1 . TRBV6-5 CASRRTGAGGYTF